This entry lists 21 T cell receptor beta chains sequenced from one sample in a study of tumor-infiltrating lymphocytes in primary liver carcinoma. TCR beta cDNA came from roughly 0.45 ug total RNA, primed with a constant-region primer. Libraries for TCR beta were built through three nested multiplex PCR rounds, which together made up a slightly modified ARM-PCR procedure. Primers for the first two PCR rounds were TRBV1-TRBV30 forward primers and a C-beta reverse primer (10 cycles per round). One entry per CDR3 protein, called by TCRdb with MiXCR from the multiplex PCR reads. The sample lists roughly 70,000 distinct CDR3 sequences, roughly two thirds occurring once. From unsorted bulk tissue weighing about 20-33 mg, DNA and RNA were co-extracted. The sequencing input was liver tumor tissue from sampling region 4. Subset specified: tumor region T4, right-lateral pole. Every receptor here comes from a middle-aged man with primary liver carcinoma and hepatitis B virus infection.

The rearrangement links TRBV29-1 to TRBJ2-7; tentatively, D is TRBD1 (5 bases). V dropped 6 bases and J dropped 5 bases, with 14 bases sitting between them. Germline V gene lookup returns CDR1 SQVTM and CDR2 ANQGSEA. The CDR3 length is 12 residues. The CDR3 spells CSVTWTSHEQYF. The CDR3 nucleotides are TGCAGCGTAACCTGGACATCCCACGAGCAGTACTTC.

A word on this clonotype: In this CDR3 the conserved last residue, phenylalanine or tryptophan, is missing, so a read error is likely. Because the CDR3's place on the DNA is in doubt, the DNA is left out and the CDR3 is given as listed by TCRdb. The chain has TRBV10-3 and TRBJ2-2; the DNA was not compared with TRBD1, the D call given in the table. Germline V gene data show CDR1 as ENHRY and CDR2 as SYGVKD. The CDR3 is 14 residues long, ends included. The chain's CDR3 is CAIRERDDTGEPFY.

Comment on this clonotype: An end of the junction differs from the germline gene, which may be a read error. The chain has TRBV11-2 and TRBJ2-2, with TRBD2 as a possible D gene (6 bases). The CDR3 has 16 residues. Per the germline V gene, CDR1 is SGHAT and CDR2 is FQNNGV. This CDR3 reads CTSSLALGGANTELFF. In DNA, the CDR3 is TGTACCAGCAGCTTAGCATTAGGAGGGGCGAACACCGAGCTGTTTTTT.

This clonotype was recorded many times. A junction end diverges from the germline sequence, so it may reflect a read error. The V gene is TRBV11-2, the J gene TRBJ2-5; tentative D call: TRBD2 (5 bases). The CDR3 is 14 amino acids. CDR1 and CDR2 (germline): SGHAT, FQNNGV. In DNA, the CDR3 is TGTGTCAGCAGCTCGACGGGGATATTATTGTCCCAGTACTTC. Translation: CVSSSTGILLSQYF.

This rearrangement joins TRBV28 to TRBJ1-1; the D gene is possibly TRBD1 (6 bases). The V and J ends lost 11 bases and 3 bases respectively, with 19 bases between them. This CDR3 contains 14 residues. Germline CDR1 reads MDHEN; CDR2 reads SYDVKM. The CDR3 coding sequence is TGTGCCTGCTTCAACACCCCAGGGGACACTGAAGCTTTCTTT. Its translation: CACFNTPGDTEAFF.

On this clonotype: Just one base apart from a much larger clone, this may be a read error. The chain carries TRBV7-2 and TRBJ2-7; weak D call: TRBD2 (6 bases). Germline-derived CDR1 and CDR2 are SGHTA and FQGNSA. The CDR3 is 14 residues long. The CDR3 DNA follows: TGTGCCAGCAGCTTAGGGCCTAGCGCCTACGAGCGGTACTTC. This sequence encodes CASSLGPSAYERYF.

Only one count was recorded for this clonotype. An end of the junction differs from the germline gene, which may be a read error. This sequence joins TRBV7-9 and TRBJ2-5, with D possibly TRBD1 on 6 matching bases. The CDR3 covers 14 residues. Germline lookup yields CDR1 SEHNR and CDR2 FQNEAQ (reference sequence). This CDR3 reads CASSGTGTQETQYF. CDR3 DNA: TGTGCCAGCAGTGGAACAGGGACCCAAGAGACCCAGTATTTC. Full variable domain (rest looked up from reference TRBV7-9 and TRBJ2-5): DTGVSQNPRHKITKRGQNVTFRCDPISEHNRLYWYRQTLGQGPEFLTYFQNEAQLEKSRLLSDRFSAERPKGSFSTLEIQRTEQGDSAMYLCASSGTGTQETQYFGPGTRLLVL.

To note about this clonotype: The junction does not match germline at one end; this may be a read error. CDR3 bases: TGTGCCAGCAGGGGAGACGGCTATGACTACACATTC. Its translation: CASRGDGYDYTF. The chain employs TRBV6-2 or TRBV6-3 and TRBJ1-2, with D hard to call. The CDR3 length is 12 residues. CDR1 and CDR2 (germline): MNHEY, SVGEGT.

This chain uses TRBV12-3 or TRBV12-4 with TRBJ2-3, with 14 bases aligning to TRBD2. This CDR3 has 15 amino acids. With 7 bases clipped from V and 7 bases from J, the junction kept 7 bases outside the gene matches. This chain's CDR3 is CASTGGLAGANTQYF. CDR3 bases: TGTGCCAGCACTGGGGGACTAGCGGGAGCGAATACGCAGTATTTT.

A remark on this clonotype: One end of the junction varies from germline; a read error may be responsible. V usage is TRBV6-5 and J usage is TRBJ2-5, with D maybe TRBD2 (6 bases). CDR3 length: 13 residues. CDR1 is MNHEY, CDR2 SVGAGI, per germline. CDR3 residues: CASNNSRGETQYF. CDR3 nucleotides: TGTGCCAGCAATAACAGCCGCGGGGAGACCCAGTATTTC.

This sequence joins TRBV9 and TRBJ1-6, with 7 bases that match TRBD1. This CDR3 has 16 residues. Germline CDR1 SGDLS, CDR2 YYNGEE. J gave up 5 bases and V 3 bases, and 8 bases lay outside the gene matches. The CDR3, as DNA: TGTGCCAGCAGCGCCCGGGACAGTACCAATAATTCACCCCTCCACTTT. It encodes CASSARDSTNNSPLHF.

In its sample, this clonotype was seen a few times. V usage is TRBV11-2 and J usage is TRBJ1-1; no definite D call. Germline CDR1 and CDR2: SGHAT and FQNNGV. With 2 bases removed from V and 2 bases from J, the gap between germline ends came to 6 bases. The CDR3 totals 13 residues. The CDR3 bases are TGTGCCAGCAGCTTAACTGAAAACACTGAAGCTTTCTTT. Amino acid sequence: CASSLTENTEAFF.

A word on this clonotype: A junction end diverges from the germline sequence, so it may reflect a read error. For the CDR3, the DNA is TGTACCAGCTGCTTAGCATTAGGAGGGGCCAACACCGGGGAACTGTTTTTT. Its translation is CTSCLALGGANTGELFF. The chain uses TRBV11-2 and TRBJ2-2; possible D gene TRBD2, 6 bases. The CDR3 is made up of 17 amino acids. Germline V CDR1 and CDR2: SGHAT, FQNNGV.

Details on this clonotype: Possible read error: a much larger clone is one base away. Given the absence of the conserved phenylalanine or tryptophan at the CDR3 end, a read error is likely. The chain couples TRBV28 to TRBJ2-7, with 7 nucleotides matching TRBD2. CDR1 and CDR2 (germline): MDHEN, SYDVKM. This CDR3 contains 12 residues. The CDR3 DNA reads TGTGCCAGCCGGGAGGCGGGTTACGGGCAGTACCTC. This codes for CASREAGYGQYL.

Details on this clonotype: A junction end diverges from the germline sequence, so it may reflect a read error. This chain connects TRBV11-1 to TRBJ2-5; D is tentatively TRBD1 or TRBD2 (5 bases each). Germline assignment: CDR1 SGHAT and CDR2 FQDESV (reference sequence). The CDR3 sequence is 14 residues long. CDR3 in DNA: TGCGCCAGCAGTGGACAAGTGGAGGTGGAGGCCCAGTACTTC. This translates into CASSGQVEVEAQYF.

Comments on this clonotype: In this CDR3 the conserved last residue, phenylalanine or tryptophan, is missing, so a read error is likely. The chain uses TRBV29-1 and TRBJ2-1; D perhaps matches TRBD2 (5 bases). Trimming pared 6 bases from V and 8 bases from J, leaving 14 bases between. Germline V gives CDR1 SQVTM, CDR2 ANQGSEA. The CDR3 loop spans 12 amino acids. This CDR3 reads CSVRLTGYEQFL. CDR3 nucleotide sequence: TGCAGCGTCCGACTAACGGGATATGAGCAGTTCTTA.

This clonotype was seen a few times. The junction shows a germline mismatch at one end, possibly a read error. V and J are TRBV11-2 and TRBJ2-5; 8 nucleotides align to TRBD2. The CDR3 totals 16 residues. Germline V CDR1 and CDR2: SGHAT, FQNNGV. CDR3 nucleotides: TGTGCCAGCAGCCAAACTCCATGCGGGGGGAAAGAGACCCAATATTTC. Protein: CASSQTPCGGKETQYF. Complete variable domain (other parts from reference TRBV11-2 and TRBJ2-5): EAGVAQSPRYKIIEKRQSVAFWCNPISGHATLYWYQQILGQGPKLLIQFQNNGVVDDSQLPKDRFSAERLKGVDSTLKIQPAKLEDSAVYLCASSQTPCGGKETQYFGPGTRLLVL.

Note on this clonotype: One base away lies a much larger clone, so this may be a sequencing read error. V and J are TRBV29-1 and TRBJ2-3, with 7 bases fitting TRBD2. Germline CDR1 is SQVTM and CDR2 is ANQGSEA. Germline trimming cut 6 bases from V and 3 bases from J; bases unmatched to any gene: 12. This CDR3 contains 15 residues. The CDR3 nucleotides read TGCAGCGTGGGGGGGGTCCAAGCTGCTACAGATACGCAGTATTTT. This gives the protein CSVGGVQAATDTQYF.

The chain couples TRBV30 to TRBJ1-6, with 9 bases matching TRBD1. This CDR3 has 16 residues. From germline, CDR1 is GTSNPN and CDR2 SVGIG (reference sequence). Trimming took 3 bases from V and 0 from J; bases not matched to a gene: 3. The CDR3 nucleotides read TGTGCCTGGAGGCTACAGGGGGCCTCCTATAATTCACCCCTCCACTTT. Protein: CAWRLQGASYNSPLHF.

In the case of this clonotype: At one end, the junction sequence differs from germline, possibly due to a read error. The rearrangement uses TRBV5-4 and TRBJ1-1, with a weak D call TRBD1 (6 bases). The germline gives CDR1 SGHNT, CDR2 YYREEE (reference sequence). The CDR3 is made up of 15 amino acids. The CDR3: CASSLTGSKNTEGSF. In nucleotides, the CDR3 is TGTGCCAGCAGCTTGACAGGGTCGAAGAACACTGAAGGTTCCTTT. Variable domain in full (rest from reference TRBV5-4 and TRBJ1-1): ETGVTQSPTHLIKTRGQQVTLRCSSQSGHNTVSWYQQALGQGPQFIFQYYREEENGRGNFPPRFSGLQFPNYSSELNVNALELDDSALYLCASSLTGSKNTEGSFGQGTRLTVV.

Remarks on this clonotype: This could be a read error, since a much larger clone is one nucleotide away. The V and J genes are TRBV11-2 and TRBJ2-3, with D possibly TRBD2 on 5 matching bases. The CDR3 is made up of 15 amino acids. The germline CDR1 and CDR2 sequences are SGHAT and FQNNGV. The ends were cut back, 4 bases at V and 2 bases at J, with 13 bases in the middle. CDR3 protein: CASSSPGGPTDTQYF. As DNA, the CDR3 is TGTGCCAGCAGCTCACCGGGCGGGCCCACAGATACGCAGTATTTT.